A selection of T cell receptor beta chains follows, all from one sample in a study of blood T cell repertoires in COVID-19. Profiling relied on immunoSEQ multiplex PCR, and the TCRdb table lists in-frame clones only, not all of them. The data contain 650,000 to 800,000 clones, around 90% of them singletons. The sample was peripheral blood. Receptor source: a woman between 18 and 29 years old with acute or convalescent COVID-19. CDR3s include the opening cysteine and the closing phenylalanine or tryptophan.

V: TRBV18
CDR3: CASSRDREGVNGYTF

V: TRBV19
CDR3: CASSIGWTNSYEQYF

V: TRBV6-5
CDR3: CASTLSLNTEAFF

V: TRBV27
CDR3: CASSLLGQAQYGYTF

V: TRBV30
CDR3: CAWSRGDSYEQYF

V: TRBV20-1
CDR3: CSASDSNGYTF

V: TRBV24-1
CDR3: CATSDLRDREKDTQYF

V: TRBV3-1/TRBV3-2
CDR3: CASSAGTGIMSPLHF

V: TRBV5-1
CDR3: CASSLAVGDYLRETQYF

V: TRBV2
CDR3: CASWGGGTYEQYF

V: TRBV28
CDR3: CASSLPLVGEQYF

V: TRBV12-5
CDR3: CASAFTPGQGNNSPLHF

V: TRBV19
CDR3: CASSISPYTGELFF

V: TRBV18
CDR3: CASSPSRYEQYF

V: TRBV28
CDR3: CASSLSPPGQGTEAFF

V: TRBV28
CDR3: CASSWLRTSSEQYF

V: TRBV11-2
CDR3: CASSLDRGIGYTF

V: TRBV19
CDR3: CASSRTISGVYNEQFF

V: TRBV25-1
CDR3: CASNNRQGAGTDTQYF

V: TRBV9
CDR3: CASSQGQSSNEKLFF

V: TRBV6-6
CDR3: CASSYRGSNQPQHF

V: TRBV15
CDR3: CATSPSGELFF

V: TRBV19
CDR3: CASSPLATNEKLFF

V: TRBV29-1
CDR3: CSVVPGDTEAFF

V: TRBV19
CDR3: CASSRRDRKTYEQYF

V: TRBV3-1/TRBV3-2
CDR3: CASSLTGVNSPLHF

V: TRBV30
CDR3: CASSRTGRNTEAFF

V: TRBV4-2
CDR3: CASSQDADTDTQYF

V: TRBV9
CDR3: CASSETGTGIRVEAFF

V: TRBV4-1
CDR3: CASSAGLASEQYF

V: TRBV3-1/TRBV3-2
CDR3: CASSQDRDKLPNYNTEAFF

V: TRBV3-1/TRBV3-2
CDR3: CASSPPDESGEKLFF

V: TRBV12-3/TRBV12-4
CDR3: CASSVARTGELFF

V: TRBV30
CDR3: CAWSVDGPSTDTQYF

V: TRBV3-1/TRBV3-2
CDR3: CASSHLAGGYTDTQYF

V: TRBV9
CDR3: CASSGLANPTDTQYF

V: TRBV13
CDR3: CASSSTTGGSNQPQHF

V: TRBV28
CDR3: CASSLLAGSYEQYF

V: TRBV7-2
CDR3: CASSKQGFSGNTIYF

V: TRBV4-3
CDR3: CASSQAAGGWNTEAFF

V: TRBV29-1
CDR3: CSVDRGLGATEAFF

V: TRBV3-1/TRBV3-2
CDR3: CASSLTGRAGNTIYF

V: TRBV24-1
CDR3: CATSPPAGGQFF

V: TRBV29-1
CDR3: CSVRTGERTEAFF

V: TRBV6-2/TRBV6-3
CDR3: CASSWTAYSNQPQHF

V: TRBV5-1
CDR3: CASSSRGSSGNTIYF

V: TRBV9
CDR3: CASSFRTGVLNEKLFF

V: TRBV5-1
CDR3: CASSETTNYGYTF

V: TRBV6-2/TRBV6-3
CDR3: CASSDPTGGAAYNEQFF

V: TRBV7-9
CDR3: CASSLGLGLATYEQYF

V: TRBV7-2
CDR3: CASSTDRGPIRFYGYTF

V: TRBV6-1
CDR3: CASSEVRVGSYEQYF

V: TRBV5-5
CDR3: CASSLSGWTEAFF

V: TRBV4-1
CDR3: CASSPVLGTNSYEQYF

V: TRBV24-1
CDR3: CATSDLWSGAQHF

V: TRBV5-8
CDR3: CASSADYTGELFF

V: TRBV19
CDR3: CASSRDTNNSPLHF

V: TRBV19
CDR3: CASSIQGVQGYGYTF